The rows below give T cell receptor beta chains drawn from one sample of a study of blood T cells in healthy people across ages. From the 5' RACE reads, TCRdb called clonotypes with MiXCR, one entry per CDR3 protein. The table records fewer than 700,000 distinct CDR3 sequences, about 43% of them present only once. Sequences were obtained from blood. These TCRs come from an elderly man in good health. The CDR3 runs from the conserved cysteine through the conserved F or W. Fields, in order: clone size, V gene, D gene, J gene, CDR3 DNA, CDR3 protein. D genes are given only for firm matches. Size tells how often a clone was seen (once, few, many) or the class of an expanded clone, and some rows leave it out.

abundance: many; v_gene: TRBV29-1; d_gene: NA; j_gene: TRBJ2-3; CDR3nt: TGCAGCGTAGACACAGATACGCAGTATTTT; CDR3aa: CSVDTDTQYF
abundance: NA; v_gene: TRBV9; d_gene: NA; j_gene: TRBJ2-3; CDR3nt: TGTGCCAGCAGCTGGAGCACGAGAGGCACAGATACGCAGTATTTT; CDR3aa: CASSWSTRGTDTQYF
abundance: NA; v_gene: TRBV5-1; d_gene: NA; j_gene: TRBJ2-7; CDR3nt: TGCGTTAGCAGCTTTCCAGATCGCCGCGAGCAGTACTTC; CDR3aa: CVSSFPDRREQYF
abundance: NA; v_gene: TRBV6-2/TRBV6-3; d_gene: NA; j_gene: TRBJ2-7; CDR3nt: TGTGCCAGCAGTTACTTACGGGGTAGCGGAACCTCCTACGAGCAGTACTTC; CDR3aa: CASSYLRGSGTSYEQYF
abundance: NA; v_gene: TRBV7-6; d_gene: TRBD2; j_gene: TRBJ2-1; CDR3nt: TGTGCCAGCAGCTTAGGAGCTAGCGGGCAGAGCTCCTACAATGAGCAGTTCTTC; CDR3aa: CASSLGASGQSSYNEQFF
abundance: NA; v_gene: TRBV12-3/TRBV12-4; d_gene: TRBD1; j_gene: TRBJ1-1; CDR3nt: TGTGCCAGCAATTACAGGGGGGGTACTGAAGCTTTCTTT; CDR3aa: CASNYRGGTEAFF
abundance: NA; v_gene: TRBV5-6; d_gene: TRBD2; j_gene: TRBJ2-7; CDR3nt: TGTACCAGCAGCTTGGAGCGGACTAGCGGATTTTACGAGCAGTACTTC; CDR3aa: CTSSLERTSGFYEQYF
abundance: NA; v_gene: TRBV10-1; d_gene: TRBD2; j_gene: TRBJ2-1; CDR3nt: TGCGCCAGCAGTGAGTCTCTAGCGGGAGGGGACAATGAGCAGTTCTTC; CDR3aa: CASSESLAGGDNEQFF
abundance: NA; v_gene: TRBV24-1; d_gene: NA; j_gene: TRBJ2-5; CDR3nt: TGTGCCACCAGTGATACCACCGGGCTTCACGGACAGTACTTC; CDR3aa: CATSDTTGLHGQYF
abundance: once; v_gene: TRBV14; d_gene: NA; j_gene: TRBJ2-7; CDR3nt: TGTGCCAGCAGCGTGAATGCAGGGTGGGCCTACGAGCAGTACTTC; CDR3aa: CASSVNAGWAYEQYF
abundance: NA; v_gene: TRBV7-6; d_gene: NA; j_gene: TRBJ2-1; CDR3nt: TGTGCCAGCAGCCCAGGGTGTATGGAGTTCTTC; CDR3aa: CASSPGCMEFF
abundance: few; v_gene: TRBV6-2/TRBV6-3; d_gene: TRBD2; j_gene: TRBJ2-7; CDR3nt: TGTGCCAGCAGTTGCTCAGGGACTAGCGGGAGAGGCGAGCAGTACTTC; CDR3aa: CASSCSGTSGRGEQYF
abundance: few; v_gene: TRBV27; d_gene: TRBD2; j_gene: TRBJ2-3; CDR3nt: TGTGCCAGCAGTTTGACCCAGCGGGGGACGATAGATACGCAGTATTTT; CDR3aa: CASSLTQRGTIDTQYF
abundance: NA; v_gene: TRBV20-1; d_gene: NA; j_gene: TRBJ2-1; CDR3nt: TGCAGTCCGTACGCCCGGGCCACAACCACCCAGTTCTTC; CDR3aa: CSPYARATTTQFF
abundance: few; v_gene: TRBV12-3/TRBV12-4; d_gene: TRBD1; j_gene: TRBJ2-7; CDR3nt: TGTGCCAGCAGTCCGGGGGACAGGGGGGGTCTTGAGCAGTACTTC; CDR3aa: CASSPGDRGGLEQYF
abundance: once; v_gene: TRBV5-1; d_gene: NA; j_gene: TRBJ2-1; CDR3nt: TGCGCCAGCCGACTCCCCGGGCCCCCCTCCAGTGCGCAGTTCTTC; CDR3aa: CASRLPGPPSSAQFF
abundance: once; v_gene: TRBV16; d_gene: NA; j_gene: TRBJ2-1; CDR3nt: TGTGCCAGCAGCCAATCAAGGGGGGGATACAACAATGAGCAGTTCTTC; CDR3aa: CASSQSRGGYNNEQFF
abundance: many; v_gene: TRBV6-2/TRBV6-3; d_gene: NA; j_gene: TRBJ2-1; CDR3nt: TGTGCCAGCAGTTCACCTCTTCGCGAGCAGTTCTTC; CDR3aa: CASSSPLREQFF
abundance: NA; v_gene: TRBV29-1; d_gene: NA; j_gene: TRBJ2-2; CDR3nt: TGCAGCGTTGAAAGCGCAGCCACCCCCGGGGAGCTGTTTTTT; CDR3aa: CSVESAATPGELFF
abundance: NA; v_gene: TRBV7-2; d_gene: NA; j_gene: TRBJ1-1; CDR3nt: TGTGCCAGCAGCCGGTTAACGGCAGCCGGGTCCCAAGCTTTCTTT; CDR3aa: CASSRLTAAGSQAFF
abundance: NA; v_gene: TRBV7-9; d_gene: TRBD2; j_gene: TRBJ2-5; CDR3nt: TGTGCCAGCAGCTTAGGAGGGACTAGCGGGACAATCGAGACCCAGTACTTC; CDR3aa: CASSLGGTSGTIETQYF
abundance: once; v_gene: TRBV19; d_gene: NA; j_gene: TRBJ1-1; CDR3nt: TGTGCCAGTAGGGTCACGGATCCGAACACTGAAGCTTTCTTT; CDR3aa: CASRVTDPNTEAFF
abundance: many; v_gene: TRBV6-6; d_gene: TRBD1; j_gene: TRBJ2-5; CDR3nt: TGTGCCAGCAGTGTCCGGGACAGGGACCGAGAGACCCAGTACTTC; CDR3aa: CASSVRDRDRETQYF
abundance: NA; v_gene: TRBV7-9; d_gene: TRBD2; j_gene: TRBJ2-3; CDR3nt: TGTGCCAGCAGCTTAGCCGGGACTAGCGGGGGCCGGGATACGCAGTATTTT; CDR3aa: CASSLAGTSGGRDTQYF
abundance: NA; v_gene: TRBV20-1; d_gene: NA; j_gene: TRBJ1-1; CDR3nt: TGCAGTGCTAGAGATCCCGGGGGGAACACTGAAGCTTTCTTT; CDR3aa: CSARDPGGNTEAFF
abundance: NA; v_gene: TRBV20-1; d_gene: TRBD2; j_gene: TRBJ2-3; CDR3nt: TGCAGTGCTAGAAGTCCATCGGGAGGTTTCACAGATACGCAGTATTTT; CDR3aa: CSARSPSGGFTDTQYF
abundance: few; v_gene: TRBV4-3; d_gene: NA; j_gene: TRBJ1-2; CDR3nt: TGCGCCAGCAGCCAAGCCCCCGAATCGGGCTACACCTTC; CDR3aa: CASSQAPESGYTF
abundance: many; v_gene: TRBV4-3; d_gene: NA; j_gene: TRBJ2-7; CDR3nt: TGCGCCAGCAGCCAAGCAGGGCGGTCTGAGCAGTACTTC; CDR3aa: CASSQAGRSEQYF
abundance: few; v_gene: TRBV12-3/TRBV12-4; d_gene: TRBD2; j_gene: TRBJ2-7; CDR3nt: TGTGCCAGCAGTTCTCAGCGGGGTCCCGCCGAGCAGTACTTC; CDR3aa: CASSSQRGPAEQYF
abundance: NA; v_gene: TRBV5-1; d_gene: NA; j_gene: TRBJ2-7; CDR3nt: TGCGCCAGCAGCTGGGGGGACAGTAACTACGAGCAGTACTTC; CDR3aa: CASSWGDSNYEQYF
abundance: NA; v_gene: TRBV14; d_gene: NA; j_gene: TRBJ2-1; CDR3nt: TGTGCCAGCAGCCTGGCTCGCGGGACTGAGCAGTTCTTC; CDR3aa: CASSLARGTEQFF
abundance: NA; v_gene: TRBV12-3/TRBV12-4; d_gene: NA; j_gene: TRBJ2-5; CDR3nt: TGTGCCAGCAGTAGTTGGGAACAGGCCCAAGAGACCCAGTACTTC; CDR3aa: CASSSWEQAQETQYF
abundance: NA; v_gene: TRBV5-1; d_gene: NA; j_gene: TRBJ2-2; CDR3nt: TGCGCCAGCAGCCATACCCCGAACCCAGCAGGGGAGCTGTTTTTT; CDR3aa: CASSHTPNPAGELFF
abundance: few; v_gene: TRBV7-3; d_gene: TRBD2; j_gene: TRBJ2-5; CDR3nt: TGTGCCAGCAGCTTAACTAGCGGGACAGAGACCCAGTACTTC; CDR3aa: CASSLTSGTETQYF
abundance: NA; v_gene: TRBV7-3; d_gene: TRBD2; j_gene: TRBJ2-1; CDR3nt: TGTGCCAGCAGCCTCGGGACTAGCGTTAACAATGAGCGGTTCTTC; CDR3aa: CASSLGTSVNNERFF
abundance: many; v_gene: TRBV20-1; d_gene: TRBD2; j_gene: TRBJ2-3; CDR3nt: TGCAGTGCTAGGCTACTAGCGGGAGAGTCAGATACGCAGTATTTT; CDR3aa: CSARLLAGESDTQYF
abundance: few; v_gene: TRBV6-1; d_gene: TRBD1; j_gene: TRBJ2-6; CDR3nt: TGTGCCAGCAGCCTCACCAGGGGGAAACTTTCTGGGGCCAACGTCCTGACTTTC; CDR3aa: CASSLTRGKLSGANVLTF
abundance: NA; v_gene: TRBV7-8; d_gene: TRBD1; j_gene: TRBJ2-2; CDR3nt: TGTGCCAGCAGCACGGGACAGGGCTCCACCGGGGAGCTGTTTTTT; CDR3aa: CASSTGQGSTGELFF
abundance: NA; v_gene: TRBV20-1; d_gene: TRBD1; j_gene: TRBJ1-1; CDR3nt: TGCAGTGCTGACAGGGGGCAAATCCTCGGGGACACTGAAGCTTTCTTT; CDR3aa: CSADRGQILGDTEAFF
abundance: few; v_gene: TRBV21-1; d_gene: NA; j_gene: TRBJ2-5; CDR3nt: TGTGCCAGCAGCAAGGGACTAGCGGGAGAGTTGGAGACCCAGTACTTC; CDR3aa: CASSKGLAGELETQYF
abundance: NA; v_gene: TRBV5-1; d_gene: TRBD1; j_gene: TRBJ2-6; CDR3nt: TGCGCCAGCGCGACCGAGACAGGGACCTCTGGGGCCAACGTCCTGACTTTC; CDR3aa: CASATETGTSGANVLTF
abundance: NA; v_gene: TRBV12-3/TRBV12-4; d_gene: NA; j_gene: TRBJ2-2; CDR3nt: TGTGCCAGCGCGGACGGGAACACCGGGGAGCTGTTTTTT; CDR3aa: CASADGNTGELFF